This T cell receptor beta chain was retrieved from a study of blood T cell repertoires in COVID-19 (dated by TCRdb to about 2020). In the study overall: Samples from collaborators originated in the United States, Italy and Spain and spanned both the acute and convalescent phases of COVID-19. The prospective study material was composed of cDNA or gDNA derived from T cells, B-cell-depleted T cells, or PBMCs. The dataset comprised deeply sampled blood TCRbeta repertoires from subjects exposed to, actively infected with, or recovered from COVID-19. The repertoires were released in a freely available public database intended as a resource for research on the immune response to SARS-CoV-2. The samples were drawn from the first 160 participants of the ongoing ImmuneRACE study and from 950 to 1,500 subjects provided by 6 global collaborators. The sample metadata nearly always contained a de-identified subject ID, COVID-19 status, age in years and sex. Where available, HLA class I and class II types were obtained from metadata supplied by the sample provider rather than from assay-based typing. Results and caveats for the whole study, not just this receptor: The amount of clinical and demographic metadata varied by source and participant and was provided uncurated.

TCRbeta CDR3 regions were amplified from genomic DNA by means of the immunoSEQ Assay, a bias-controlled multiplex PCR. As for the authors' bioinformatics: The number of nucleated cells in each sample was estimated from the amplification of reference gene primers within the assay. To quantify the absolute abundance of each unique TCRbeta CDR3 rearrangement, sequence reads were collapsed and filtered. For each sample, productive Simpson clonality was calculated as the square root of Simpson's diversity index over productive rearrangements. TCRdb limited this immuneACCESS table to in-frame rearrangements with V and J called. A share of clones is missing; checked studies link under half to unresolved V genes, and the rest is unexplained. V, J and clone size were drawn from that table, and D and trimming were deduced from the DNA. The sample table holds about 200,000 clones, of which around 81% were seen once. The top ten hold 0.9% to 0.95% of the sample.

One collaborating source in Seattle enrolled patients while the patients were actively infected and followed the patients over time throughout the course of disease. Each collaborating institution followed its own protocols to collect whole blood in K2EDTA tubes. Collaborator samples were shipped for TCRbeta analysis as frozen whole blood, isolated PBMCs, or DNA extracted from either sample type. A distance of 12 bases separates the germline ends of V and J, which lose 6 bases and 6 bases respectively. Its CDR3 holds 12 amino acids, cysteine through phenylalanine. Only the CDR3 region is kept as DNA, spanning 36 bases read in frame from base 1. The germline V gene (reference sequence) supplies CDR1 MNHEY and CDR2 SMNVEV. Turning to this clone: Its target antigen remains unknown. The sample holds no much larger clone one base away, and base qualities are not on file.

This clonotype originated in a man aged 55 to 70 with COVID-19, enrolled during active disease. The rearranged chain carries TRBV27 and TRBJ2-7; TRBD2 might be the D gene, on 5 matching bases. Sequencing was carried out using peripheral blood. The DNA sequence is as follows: TGTGCCAGCAGCTTCACGGGGAGCGAGCAGTACTTC. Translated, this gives CASSFTGSEQYF.